These 4 T cell receptor beta chains came from one sample sequenced in a study of OX40 agonist ivuxolimab in advanced cancers. The protocol was immunoSEQ multiplex PCR, while the TCRdb copy is restricted to in-frame clones and leaves out a portion. The sample lists 85,000 to 100,000 clones, around 92% occurring once. Sequencing used CD4+ or CD8+ T cells sorted from blood, obtained in a trial of the OX40 agonist ivuxolimab. The receptor set was obtained from an adult with an advanced solid tumor such as melanoma, head and neck, liver or kidney cancer.

The chain carries TRBV6-1 and TRBJ1-2; 10 nucleotides match TRBD1. V trimming: 5 bases; J trimming: 5 bases; junction bases outside the gene matches: 8. From germline, CDR1 is MNHNS and CDR2 SASEGT. This CDR3 contains 15 residues. The CDR3 reads CASSTGQGGWYGYTF. In DNA, the CDR3 is TGTGCCAGCAGTACAGGACAGGGGGGTTGGTATGGCTACACCTTC.

This clone was found once. This sample includes further DNA sequences coding for the same CDR3. The V gene is TRBV7-2, the J gene TRBJ1-2, with D perhaps TRBD1 (6 bases). This CDR3 has 15 residues. Germline V gives CDR1 SGHTA, CDR2 FQGNSA. Between the trimmed V and J ends, which lost 2 bases and 8 bases, there was a span of 18 bases. CDR3 in amino acids: CASSLTRQARAGYTF. The CDR3 DNA reads TGTGCCAGCAGCTTAACACGACAGGCCCGGGCCGGCTACACCTTC.

This clone was detected only once. V usage is TRBV11-1 and J usage is TRBJ2-5; no firm D call. The CDR3 is 14 residues long. Germline V gives CDR1 SGHAT, CDR2 FQDESV (reference sequence). Trimming pared 1 base from V and 1 base from J, leaving 7 bases between. The CDR3 loop is CASSLGRSQETQYF. The CDR3 nucleotides are TGTGCCAGCAGCTTAGGACGGAGCCAAGAGACCCAGTACTTC.

The genes are TRBV20-1 and TRBJ1-2; D is unresolved. The V and J ends lost 5 bases and 4 bases respectively, with 8 bases between them. Per the germline V gene, CDR1 is DFQATT and CDR2 is SNEGSKA (reference sequence). There are 11 residues in the CDR3. In DNA form, the CDR3 reads TGCAGTGCTGTCCACAGCTATGGCTACACCTTC. It codes for CSAVHSYGYTF.